This section outlines one TCR beta chain sequence together with its context. The entry originates in a study of T cells after yellow fever vaccination. The overall study: Where fractions had low cell numbers, libraries were prepared from them with the SMART-Seq v4 Ultra Low Input RNA kit.

TCR cDNA was made by 5'RACE template switching, adding a universal primer site and UMIs. TCRdb fed the 5' RACE reads into MiXCR, producing one record per CDR3 protein. The profile shows about 120,000 distinct CDR3 sequences, over 12% of them singletons. Germline CDR1 reads SGHAT; CDR2 reads FQNNGV. The CDR3 runs 12 residues. V shed 6 bases and J shed 6 bases, with 11 bases lying between them. The genes are TRBV11-2 and TRBJ1-1; D unresolved. This TCR came from a man in his late teens or twenties who received the YFV17D yellow fever vaccine. Sequencing was performed on CD8+ T cells sorted from PBMCs, taken 5 days after the yellow fever booster vaccination. CDR3: CASSFRAAEAFF. CDR3 in DNA: TGTGCCAGCAGTTTTAGAGCGGCTGAAGCTTTCTTT.